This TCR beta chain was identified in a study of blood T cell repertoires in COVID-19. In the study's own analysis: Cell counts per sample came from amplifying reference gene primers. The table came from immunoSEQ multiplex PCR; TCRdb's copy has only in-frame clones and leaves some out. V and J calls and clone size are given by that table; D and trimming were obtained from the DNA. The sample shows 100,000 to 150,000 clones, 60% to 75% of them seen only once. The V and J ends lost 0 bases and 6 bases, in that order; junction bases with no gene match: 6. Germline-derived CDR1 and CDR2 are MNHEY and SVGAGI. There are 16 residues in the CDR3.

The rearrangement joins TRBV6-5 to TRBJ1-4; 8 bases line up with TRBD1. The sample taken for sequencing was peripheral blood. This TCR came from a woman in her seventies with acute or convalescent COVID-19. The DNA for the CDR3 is TGTGCCAGCAGTTACTCGACCGGACAGGGCTATGAAAAACTGTTTTTT. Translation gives CASSYSTGQGYEKLFF.